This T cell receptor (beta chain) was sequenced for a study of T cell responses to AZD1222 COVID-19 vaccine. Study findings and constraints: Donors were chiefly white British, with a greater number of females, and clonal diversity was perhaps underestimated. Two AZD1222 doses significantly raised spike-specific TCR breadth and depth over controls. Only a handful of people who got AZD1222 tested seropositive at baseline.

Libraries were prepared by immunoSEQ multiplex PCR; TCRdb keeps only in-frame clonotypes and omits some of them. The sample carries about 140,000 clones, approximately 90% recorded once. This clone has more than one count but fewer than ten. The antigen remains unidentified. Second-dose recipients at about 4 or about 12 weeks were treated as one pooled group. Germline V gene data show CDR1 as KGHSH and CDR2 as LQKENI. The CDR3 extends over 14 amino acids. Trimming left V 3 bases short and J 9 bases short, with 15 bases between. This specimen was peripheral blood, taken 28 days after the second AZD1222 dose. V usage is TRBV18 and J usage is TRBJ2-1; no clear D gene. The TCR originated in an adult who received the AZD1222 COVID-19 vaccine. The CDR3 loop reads CASSPQPDASEQFF. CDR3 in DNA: TGTGCCAGCTCACCTCAACCGGACGCGTCTGAGCAGTTCTTC.